This T cell receptor beta chain derives from a study of T cells in Graves' hyperthyroidism and ophthalmopathy. Patients were excluded because of uncontrolled infection, other autoimmune disease, pregnancy or lactation. Amplification yielded TCR beta CDR3 regions, with RNA transcripts as the source. RT-PCR in the first round (using the HTBI primer set) targeted the TCR CDR3. A single record per CDR3 protein comes from TCRdb applying MiXCR to the multiplex PCR reads. Here the sample spans fewer than 550,000 distinct CDR3 sequences, around 24% being singletons. The CDR3 runs to 11 residues. Deletions cut 2 bases from V and 8 bases from J, with 7 bases between. Looked up from germline, CDR1 is SGHDT and CDR2 is YYEEEE. Only a few counts were recorded for this clonotype.

This rearrangement joins TRBV5-6 to TRBJ1-2; unclear D gene. Sequenced: blood. The TCR sequence derives from a woman aged 25-40 years with Graves' ophthalmopathy. The CDR3 protein is CASSFGIGYTF. CDR3 sequence (DNA): TGTGCCAGCAGCTTTGGTATCGGCTACACCTTC.